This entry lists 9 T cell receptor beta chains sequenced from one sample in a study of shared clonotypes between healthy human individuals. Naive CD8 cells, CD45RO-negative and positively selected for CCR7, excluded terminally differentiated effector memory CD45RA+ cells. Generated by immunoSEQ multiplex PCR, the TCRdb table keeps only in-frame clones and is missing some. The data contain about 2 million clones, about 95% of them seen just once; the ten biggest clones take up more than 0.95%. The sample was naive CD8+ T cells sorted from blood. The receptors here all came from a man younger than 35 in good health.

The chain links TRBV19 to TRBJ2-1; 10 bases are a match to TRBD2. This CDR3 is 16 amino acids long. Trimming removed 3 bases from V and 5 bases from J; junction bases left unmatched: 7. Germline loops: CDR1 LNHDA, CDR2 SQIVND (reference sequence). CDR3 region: CASSILLAGENNEQFF. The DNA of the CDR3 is TGTGCCAGTAGTATCCTGCTAGCGGGGGAAAACAATGAGCAGTTCTTC.

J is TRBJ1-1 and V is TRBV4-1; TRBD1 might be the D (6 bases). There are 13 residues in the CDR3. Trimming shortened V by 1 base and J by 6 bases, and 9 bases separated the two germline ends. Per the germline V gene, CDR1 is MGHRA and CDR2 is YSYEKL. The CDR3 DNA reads TGCGCCAGCAGCCAAGCACAGGGTTCTGAAGCTTTCTTT. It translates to CASSQAQGSEAFF.

CDR3 coding DNA: TGTGCCAGCAGGGACACCTCCGAGGGAGTAGCGCAGTATTTT. This encodes CASRDTSEGVAQYF. The chain uses TRBV28 and TRBJ2-3; TRBD1 or TRBD2 may be the D gene (5 bases each). V dropped 6 bases and J dropped 10 bases, with 20 bases sitting between them. The length of the CDR3 is 14 residues. Germline-derived CDR1 and CDR2 are MDHEN and SYDVKM. Supplemented by reference TRBV28 and TRBJ2-3, the full variable domain reads DVKVTQSSRYLVKRTGEKVFLECVQDMDHENMFWYRQDPGLGLRLIYFSYDVKMKEKGDIPEGYSVSREKKERFSLILESASTNQTSMYLCASRDTSEGVAQYFGPGTRLTVL.

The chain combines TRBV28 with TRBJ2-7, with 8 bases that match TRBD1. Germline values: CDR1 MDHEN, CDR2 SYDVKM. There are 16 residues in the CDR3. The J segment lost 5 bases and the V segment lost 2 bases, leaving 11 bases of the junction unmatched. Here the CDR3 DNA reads TGTGCCAGCAGTTTACCAATTTCAGGGGGCAGCGACGAGCAGTACTTC. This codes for CASSLPISGGSDEQYF.

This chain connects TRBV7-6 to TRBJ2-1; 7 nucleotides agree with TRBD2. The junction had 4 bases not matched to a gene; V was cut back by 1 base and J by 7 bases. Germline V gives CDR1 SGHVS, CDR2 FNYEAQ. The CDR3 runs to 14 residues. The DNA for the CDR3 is TGTGCCAGCAGCTTAGGGGGAGGGTGGAATGAGCAGTTCTTC. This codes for CASSLGGGWNEQFF.

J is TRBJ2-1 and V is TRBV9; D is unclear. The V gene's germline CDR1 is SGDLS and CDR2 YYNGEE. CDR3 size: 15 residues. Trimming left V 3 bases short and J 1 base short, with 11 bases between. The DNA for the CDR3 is TGTGCCAGCAGCGACCACTCCGATTCCTACAATGAGCAGTTCTTC. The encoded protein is CASSDHSDSYNEQFF.

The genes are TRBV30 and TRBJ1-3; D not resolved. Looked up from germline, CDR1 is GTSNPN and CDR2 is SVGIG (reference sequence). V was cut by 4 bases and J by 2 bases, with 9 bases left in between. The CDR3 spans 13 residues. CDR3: CAWNGPPGNTIYF. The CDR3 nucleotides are TGTGCCTGGAATGGTCCTCCTGGAAACACCATATATTTT.

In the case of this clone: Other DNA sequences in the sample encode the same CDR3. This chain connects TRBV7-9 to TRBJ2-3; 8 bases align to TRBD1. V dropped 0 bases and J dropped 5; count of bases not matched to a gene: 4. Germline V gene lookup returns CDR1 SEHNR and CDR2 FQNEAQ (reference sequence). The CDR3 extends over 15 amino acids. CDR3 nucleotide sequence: TGTGCCAGCAGCTTAGCCGGACAGGGAGTAGATACGCAGTATTTT. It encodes CASSLAGQGVDTQYF.

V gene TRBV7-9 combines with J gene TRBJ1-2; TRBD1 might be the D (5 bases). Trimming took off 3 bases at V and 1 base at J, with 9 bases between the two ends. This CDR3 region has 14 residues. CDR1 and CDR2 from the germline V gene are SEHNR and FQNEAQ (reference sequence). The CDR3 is CASSFQGDNYGYTF. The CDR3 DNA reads TGTGCCAGCAGCTTCCAGGGTGATAACTATGGCTACACCTTC.